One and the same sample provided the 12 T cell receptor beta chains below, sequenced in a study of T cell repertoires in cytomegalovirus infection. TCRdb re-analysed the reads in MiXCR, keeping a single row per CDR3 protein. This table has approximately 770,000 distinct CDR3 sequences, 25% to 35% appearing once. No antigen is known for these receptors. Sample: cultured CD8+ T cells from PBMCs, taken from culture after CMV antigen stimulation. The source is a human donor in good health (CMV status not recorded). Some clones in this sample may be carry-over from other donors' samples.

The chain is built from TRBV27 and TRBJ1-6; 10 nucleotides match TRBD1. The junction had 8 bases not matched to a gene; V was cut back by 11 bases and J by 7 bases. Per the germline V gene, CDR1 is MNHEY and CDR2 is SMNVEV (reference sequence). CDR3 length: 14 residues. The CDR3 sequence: CAAGGTGVNSPLHF. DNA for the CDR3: TGTGCCGCGGGGGGGACAGGGGTAAATTCACCCCTCCACTTT.

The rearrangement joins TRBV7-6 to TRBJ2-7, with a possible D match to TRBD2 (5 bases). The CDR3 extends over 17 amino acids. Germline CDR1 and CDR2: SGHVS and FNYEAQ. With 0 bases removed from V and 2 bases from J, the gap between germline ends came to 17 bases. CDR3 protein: CASSLASLRVGTYEQYF. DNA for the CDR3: TGTGCCAGCAGCTTAGCGAGTTTGCGGGTGGGGACCTACGAGCAGTACTTC.

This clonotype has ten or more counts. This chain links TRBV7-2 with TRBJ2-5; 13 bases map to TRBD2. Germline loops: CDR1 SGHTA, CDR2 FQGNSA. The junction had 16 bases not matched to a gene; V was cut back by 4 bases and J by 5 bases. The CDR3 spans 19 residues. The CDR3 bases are TGTGCCAGCAGCTCTCCCTTACCCGTACTAGCGGGGGGGATTGAGACCCAGTACTTC. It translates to CASSSPLPVLAGGIETQYF.

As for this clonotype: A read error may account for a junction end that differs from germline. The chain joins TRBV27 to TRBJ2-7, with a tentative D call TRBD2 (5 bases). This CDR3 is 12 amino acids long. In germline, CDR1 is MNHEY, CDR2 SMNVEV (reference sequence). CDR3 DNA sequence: TGTGTCAGCAGTTCTTACCCGGGGGAGCAGTACTTC. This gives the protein CVSSSYPGEQYF.

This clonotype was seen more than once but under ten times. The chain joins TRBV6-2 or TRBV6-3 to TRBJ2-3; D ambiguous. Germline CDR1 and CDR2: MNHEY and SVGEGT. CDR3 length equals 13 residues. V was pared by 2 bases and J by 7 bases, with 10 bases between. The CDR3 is CASSYARHNTQYF. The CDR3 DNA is TGTGCCAGCAGTTACGCGCGACATAATACGCAGTATTTT.

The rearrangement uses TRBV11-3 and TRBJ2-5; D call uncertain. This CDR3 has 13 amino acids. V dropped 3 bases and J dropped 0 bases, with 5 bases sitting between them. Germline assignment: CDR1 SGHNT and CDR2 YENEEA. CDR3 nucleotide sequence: TGTGCCAGCAGCTTTAGAAACCAAGAGACCCAGTACTTC. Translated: CASSFRNQETQYF.

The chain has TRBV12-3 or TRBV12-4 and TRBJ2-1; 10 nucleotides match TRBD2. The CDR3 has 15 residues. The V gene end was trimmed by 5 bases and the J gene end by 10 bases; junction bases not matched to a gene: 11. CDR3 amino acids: CASSPHQRGGGEQFF. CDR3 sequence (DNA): TGTGCCAGCAGTCCCCACCAGCGGGGGGGCGGGGAGCAGTTCTTC.

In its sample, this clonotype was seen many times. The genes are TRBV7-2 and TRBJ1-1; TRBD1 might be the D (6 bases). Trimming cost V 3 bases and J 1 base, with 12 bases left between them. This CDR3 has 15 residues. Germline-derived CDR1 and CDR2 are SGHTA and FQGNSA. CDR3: CASSLGGQWNTEAFF. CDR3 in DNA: TGTGCCAGCAGCTTGGGGGGGCAATGGAACACTGAAGCTTTCTTT. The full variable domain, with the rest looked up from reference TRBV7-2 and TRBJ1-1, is GAGVSQSPSNKVTEKGKDVELRCDPISGHTALYWYRQSLGQGLEFLIYFQGNSAPDKSGLPSDRFSAERTGGSVSTLTIQRTQQEDSAVYLCASSLGGQWNTEAFFGQGTRLTVV.

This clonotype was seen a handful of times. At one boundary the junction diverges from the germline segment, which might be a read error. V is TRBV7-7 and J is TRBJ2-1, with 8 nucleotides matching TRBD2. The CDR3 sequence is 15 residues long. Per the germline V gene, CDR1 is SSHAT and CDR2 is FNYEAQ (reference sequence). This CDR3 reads CASSLRGGGYDEQFF. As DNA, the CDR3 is TGTGCTAGCAGCTTACGGGGGGGAGGCTACGATGAGCAGTTCTTC.

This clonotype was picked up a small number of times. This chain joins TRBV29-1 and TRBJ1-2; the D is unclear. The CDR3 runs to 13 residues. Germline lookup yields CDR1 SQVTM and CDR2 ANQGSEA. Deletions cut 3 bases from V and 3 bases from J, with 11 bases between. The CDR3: CSVERGSDYGYTF. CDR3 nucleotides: TGCAGCGTTGAGCGGGGAAGTGACTATGGCTACACCTTC.

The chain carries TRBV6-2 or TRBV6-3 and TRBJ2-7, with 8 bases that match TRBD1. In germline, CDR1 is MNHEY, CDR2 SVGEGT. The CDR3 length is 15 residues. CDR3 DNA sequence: TGTGTCAGCAGTATCGTCGGACAGGGATTCTACGAGCAGTACGTC. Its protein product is CVSSIVGQGFYEQYV.

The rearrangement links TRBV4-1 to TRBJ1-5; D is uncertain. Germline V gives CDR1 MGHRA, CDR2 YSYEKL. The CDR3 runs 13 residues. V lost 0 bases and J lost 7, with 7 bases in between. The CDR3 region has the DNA TGCGCCAGCAGCCAAGATCTACAGCAGCCCCAGCATTTT. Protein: CASSQDLQQPQHF.